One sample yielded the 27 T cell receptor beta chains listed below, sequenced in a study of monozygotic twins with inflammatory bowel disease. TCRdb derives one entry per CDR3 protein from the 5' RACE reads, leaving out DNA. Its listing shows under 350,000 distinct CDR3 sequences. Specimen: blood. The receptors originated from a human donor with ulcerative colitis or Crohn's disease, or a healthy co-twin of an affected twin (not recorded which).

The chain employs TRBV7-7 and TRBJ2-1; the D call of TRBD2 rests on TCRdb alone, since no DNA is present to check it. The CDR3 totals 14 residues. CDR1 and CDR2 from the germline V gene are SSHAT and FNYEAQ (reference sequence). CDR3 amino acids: CASSWGTSSHEQFF.

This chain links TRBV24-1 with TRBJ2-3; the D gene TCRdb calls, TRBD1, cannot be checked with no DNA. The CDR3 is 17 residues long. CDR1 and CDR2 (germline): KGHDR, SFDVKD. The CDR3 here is CATSDLGRGGHTDTQYF.

The CDR3 sequence is CASSLPGRNTEAFF. The chain employs TRBV27 and TRBJ1-1; the TCRdb D gene call, TRBD1, has no DNA to confirm it. The CDR3 sequence is 14 residues long. Germline lookup yields CDR1 MNHEY and CDR2 SMNVEV (reference sequence).

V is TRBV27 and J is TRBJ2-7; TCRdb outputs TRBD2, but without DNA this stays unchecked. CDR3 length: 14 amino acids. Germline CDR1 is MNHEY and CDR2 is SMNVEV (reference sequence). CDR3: CASNRPGGSYEQYF.

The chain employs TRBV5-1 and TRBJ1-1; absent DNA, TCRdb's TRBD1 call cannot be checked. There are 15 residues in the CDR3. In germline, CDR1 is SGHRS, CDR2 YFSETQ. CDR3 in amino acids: CASSSQPGQNTEAFF.

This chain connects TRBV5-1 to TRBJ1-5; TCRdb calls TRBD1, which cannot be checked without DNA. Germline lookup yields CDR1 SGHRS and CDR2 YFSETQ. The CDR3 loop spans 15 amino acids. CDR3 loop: CASSLGTGVNQPQHF.

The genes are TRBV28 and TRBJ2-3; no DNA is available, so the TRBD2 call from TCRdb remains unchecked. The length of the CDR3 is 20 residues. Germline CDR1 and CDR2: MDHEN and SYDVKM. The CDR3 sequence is CASSLPPLFSTSGRTDTQYF.

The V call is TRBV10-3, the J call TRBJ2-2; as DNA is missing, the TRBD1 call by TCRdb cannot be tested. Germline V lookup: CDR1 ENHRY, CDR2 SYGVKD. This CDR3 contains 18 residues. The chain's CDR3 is CAISRYAPTIDTTGELFF.

The CDR3 protein is CASSFRRSYEQYF. The J gene is TRBJ2-7, the V gene TRBV7-2. The CDR3 runs 13 residues. From germline, CDR1 is SGHTA and CDR2 FQGNSA.

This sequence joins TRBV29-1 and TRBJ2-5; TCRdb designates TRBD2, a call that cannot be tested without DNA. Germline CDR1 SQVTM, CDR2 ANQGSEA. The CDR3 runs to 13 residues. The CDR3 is CSVPLADQETQYF.

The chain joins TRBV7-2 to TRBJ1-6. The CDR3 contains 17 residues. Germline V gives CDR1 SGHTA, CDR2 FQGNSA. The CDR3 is CASSLSRPSSYNSPLHF.

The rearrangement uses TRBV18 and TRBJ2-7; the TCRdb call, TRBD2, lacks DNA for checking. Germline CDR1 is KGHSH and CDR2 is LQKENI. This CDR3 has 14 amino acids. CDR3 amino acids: CASSSGTGPSGQYF.

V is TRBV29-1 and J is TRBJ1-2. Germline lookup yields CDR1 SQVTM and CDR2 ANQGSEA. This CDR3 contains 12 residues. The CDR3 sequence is CSVVWGLEGYTF.

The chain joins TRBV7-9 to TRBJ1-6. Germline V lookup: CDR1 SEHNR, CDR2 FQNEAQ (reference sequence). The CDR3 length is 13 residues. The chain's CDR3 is CASSLNNNSPLHF.

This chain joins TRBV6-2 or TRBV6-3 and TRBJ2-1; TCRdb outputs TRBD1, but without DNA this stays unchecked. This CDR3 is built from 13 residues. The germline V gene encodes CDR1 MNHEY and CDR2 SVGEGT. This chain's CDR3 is CASKEGGYNEQFF.

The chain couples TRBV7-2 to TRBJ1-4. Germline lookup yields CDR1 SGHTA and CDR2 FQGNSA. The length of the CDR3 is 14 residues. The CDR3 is CASSLEAREEKLFF.

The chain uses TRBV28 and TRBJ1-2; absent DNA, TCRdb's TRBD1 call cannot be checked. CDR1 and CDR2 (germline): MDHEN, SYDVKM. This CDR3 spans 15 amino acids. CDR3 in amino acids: CASSPQNQGNYGYTF.

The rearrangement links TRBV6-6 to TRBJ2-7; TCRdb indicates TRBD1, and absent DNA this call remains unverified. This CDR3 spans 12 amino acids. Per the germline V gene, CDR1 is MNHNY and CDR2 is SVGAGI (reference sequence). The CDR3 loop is CASSLGKGEQYF.

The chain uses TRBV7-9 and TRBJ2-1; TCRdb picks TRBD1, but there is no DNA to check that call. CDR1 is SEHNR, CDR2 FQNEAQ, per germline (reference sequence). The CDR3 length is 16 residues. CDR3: CASSLVGTGGGGEQFF.

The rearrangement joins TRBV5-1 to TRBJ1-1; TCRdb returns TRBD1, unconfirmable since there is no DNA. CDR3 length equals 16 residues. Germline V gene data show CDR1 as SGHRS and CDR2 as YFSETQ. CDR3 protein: CASSLGDRLMNTEAFF.

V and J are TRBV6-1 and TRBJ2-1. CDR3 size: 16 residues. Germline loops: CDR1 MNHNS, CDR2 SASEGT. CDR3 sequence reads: CASSKYGVFRSNEQFF.

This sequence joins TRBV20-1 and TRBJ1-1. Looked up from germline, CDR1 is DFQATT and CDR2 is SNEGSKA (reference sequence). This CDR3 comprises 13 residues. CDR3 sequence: CSARGPANTEAFF.

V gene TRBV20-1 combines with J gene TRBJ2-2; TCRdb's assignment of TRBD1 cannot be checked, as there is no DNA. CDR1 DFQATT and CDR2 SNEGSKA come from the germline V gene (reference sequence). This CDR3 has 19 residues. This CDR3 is CSATTSQHRGRYVTGELFF.

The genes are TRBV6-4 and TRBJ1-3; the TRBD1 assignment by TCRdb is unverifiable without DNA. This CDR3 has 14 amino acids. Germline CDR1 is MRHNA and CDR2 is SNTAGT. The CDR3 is CASSAPDRVNTIYF.

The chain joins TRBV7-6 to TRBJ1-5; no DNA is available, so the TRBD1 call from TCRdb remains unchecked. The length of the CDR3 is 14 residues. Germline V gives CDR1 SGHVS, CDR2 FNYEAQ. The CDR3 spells CASSLAGANQPQHF.

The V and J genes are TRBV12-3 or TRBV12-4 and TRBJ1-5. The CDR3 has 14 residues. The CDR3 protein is CASSQGLINQPQHF.

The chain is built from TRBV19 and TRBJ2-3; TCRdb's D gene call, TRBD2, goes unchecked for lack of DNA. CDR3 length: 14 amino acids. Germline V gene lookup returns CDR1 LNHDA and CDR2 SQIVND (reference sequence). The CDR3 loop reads CASTGGSFGDTQYF.